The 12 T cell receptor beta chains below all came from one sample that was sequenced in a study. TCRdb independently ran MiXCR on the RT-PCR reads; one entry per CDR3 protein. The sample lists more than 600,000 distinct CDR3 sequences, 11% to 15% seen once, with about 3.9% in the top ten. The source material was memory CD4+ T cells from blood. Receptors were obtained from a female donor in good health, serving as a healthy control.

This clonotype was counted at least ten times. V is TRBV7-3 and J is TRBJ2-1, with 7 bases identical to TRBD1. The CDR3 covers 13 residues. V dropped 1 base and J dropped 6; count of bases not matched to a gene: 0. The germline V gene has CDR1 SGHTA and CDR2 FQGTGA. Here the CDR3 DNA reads TGTGCCAGCAGCTTAAGGGACAGCAATGAGCAGTTCTTC. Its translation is CASSLRDSNEQFF. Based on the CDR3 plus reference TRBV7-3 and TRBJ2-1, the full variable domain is GAGVSQTPSNKVTEKGKYVELRCDPISGHTALYWYRQSLGQGPEFLIYFQGTGAADDSGLPNDRFFAVRPEGSVSTLKIQRTERGDSAVYLCASSLRDSNEQFFGPGTRLTVL.

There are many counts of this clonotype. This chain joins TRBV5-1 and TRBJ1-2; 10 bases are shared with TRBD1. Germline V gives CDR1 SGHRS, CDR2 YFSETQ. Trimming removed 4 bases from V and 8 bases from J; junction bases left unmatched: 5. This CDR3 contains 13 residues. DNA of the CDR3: TGCGCCAGCAGCCTTGGACAGGGGGAAGGCTACACCTTC. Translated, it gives CASSLGQGEGYTF.

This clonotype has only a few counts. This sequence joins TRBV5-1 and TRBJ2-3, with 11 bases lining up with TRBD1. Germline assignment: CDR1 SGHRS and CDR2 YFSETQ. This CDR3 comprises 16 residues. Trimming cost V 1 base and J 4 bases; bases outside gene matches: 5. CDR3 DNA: TGCGCCAGCAGCTTGTCCTCGGGACAGGGGGCAGATACGCAGTATTTT. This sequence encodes CASSLSSGQGADTQYF.

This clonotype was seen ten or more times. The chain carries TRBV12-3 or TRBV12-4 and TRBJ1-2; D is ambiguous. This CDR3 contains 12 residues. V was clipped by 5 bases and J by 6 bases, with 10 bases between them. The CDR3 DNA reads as TGTGCCAGCAGTCGTGGGTTTCATGGCTACACCTTC. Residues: CASSRGFHGYTF.

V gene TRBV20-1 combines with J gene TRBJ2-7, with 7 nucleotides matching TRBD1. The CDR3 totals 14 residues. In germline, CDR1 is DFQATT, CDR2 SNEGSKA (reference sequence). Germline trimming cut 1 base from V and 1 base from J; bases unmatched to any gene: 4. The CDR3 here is CSARGQGVSYEQYF. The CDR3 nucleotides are TGCAGTGCTAGAGGTCAGGGGGTTTCCTACGAGCAGTACTTC.

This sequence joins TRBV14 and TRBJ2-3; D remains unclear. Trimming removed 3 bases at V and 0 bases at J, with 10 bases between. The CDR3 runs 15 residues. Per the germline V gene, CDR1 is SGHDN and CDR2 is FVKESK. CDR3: CASSHYLQSTDTQYF. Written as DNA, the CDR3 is TGTGCCAGCAGCCACTACCTGCAAAGCACAGATACGCAGTATTTT.

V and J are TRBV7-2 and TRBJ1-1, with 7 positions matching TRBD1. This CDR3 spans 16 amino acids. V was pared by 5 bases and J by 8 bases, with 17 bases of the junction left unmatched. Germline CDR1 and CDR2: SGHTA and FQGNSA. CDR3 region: CASSTRTGAGVVEAFF. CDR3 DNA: TGTGCCAGCAGCACCCGAACAGGGGCGGGAGTGGTGGAAGCTTTCTTT.

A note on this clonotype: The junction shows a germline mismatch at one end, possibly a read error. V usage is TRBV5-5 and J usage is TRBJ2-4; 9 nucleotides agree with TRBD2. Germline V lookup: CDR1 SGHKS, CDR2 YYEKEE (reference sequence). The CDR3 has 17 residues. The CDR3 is CASSSGGSGSERNIQYF. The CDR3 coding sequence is TGCGCCAGCAGCTCCGGTGGTAGCGGGAGTGAGAGAAACATTCAGTACTTC.

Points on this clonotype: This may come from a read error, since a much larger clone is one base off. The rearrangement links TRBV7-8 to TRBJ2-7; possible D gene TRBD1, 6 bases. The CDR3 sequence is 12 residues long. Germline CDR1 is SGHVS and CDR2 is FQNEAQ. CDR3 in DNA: TGTGCCAGCCAGGACAGCTACTACGAGCAGTGCTTC. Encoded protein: CASQDSYYEQCF.

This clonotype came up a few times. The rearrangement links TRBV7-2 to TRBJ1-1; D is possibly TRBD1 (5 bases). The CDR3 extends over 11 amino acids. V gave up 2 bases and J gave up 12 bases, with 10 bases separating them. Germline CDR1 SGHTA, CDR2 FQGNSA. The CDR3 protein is CASSLWGEPFF. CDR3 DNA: TGTGCCAGCAGCTTATGGGGGGAACCTTTCTTT. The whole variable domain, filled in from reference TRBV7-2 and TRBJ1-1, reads GAGVSQSPSNKVTEKGKDVELRCDPISGHTALYWYRQSLGQGLEFLIYFQGNSAPDKSGLPSDRFSAERTGGSVSTLTIQRTQQEDSAVYLCASSLWGEPFFGQGTRLTVV.

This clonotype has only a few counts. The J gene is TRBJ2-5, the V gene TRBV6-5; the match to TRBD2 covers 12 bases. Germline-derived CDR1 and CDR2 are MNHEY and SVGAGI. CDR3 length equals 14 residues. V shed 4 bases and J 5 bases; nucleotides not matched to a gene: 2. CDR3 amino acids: CASSWTSGKETQYF. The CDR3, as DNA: TGTGCCAGCAGTTGGACTAGCGGGAAGGAGACCCAGTACTTC.

The CDR3 loop is CAKTQGAYNEQFF. CDR3 nucleotide sequence: TGTGCCAAGACCCAGGGGGCCTACAATGAGCAGTTCTTC. The V and J genes are TRBV7-2 and TRBJ2-1; TRBD1 aligns across 7 bases. The CDR3 has 13 residues. Germline CDR1 SGHTA, CDR2 FQGNSA. The junction had 5 bases not matched to a gene; V was cut back by 10 bases and J by 2 bases.